These 11 T cell receptor beta chains were sequenced from one sample in a study of blood T cell repertoires in COVID-19. Generated by immunoSEQ multiplex PCR, the TCRdb table keeps only in-frame clones and is missing some. Of about 17,000 clones listed, 89% were seen once; the top ten hold more than 10%. Sequencing was carried out using peripheral blood. These receptors all come from a man between 60 and 75 years old with active COVID-19.

This clone was found a few times. The chain uses TRBV7-9 and TRBJ1-5; TRBD1 matches at 8 bases. The V segment lost 10 bases and the J segment 5 bases; nucleotides outside the gene matches: 19. This CDR3 has 17 residues. Germline CDR1 and CDR2: SEHNR and FQNEAQ (reference sequence). Here the CDR3 reads CATSQTGESIGDQPQHF. The CDR3 DNA reads as TGTGCCACCTCCCAGACAGGGGAGAGCATTGGAGATCAGCCCCAGCATTTT.

V and J are TRBV27 and TRBJ2-1; 7 bases are a match to TRBD1. Germline values: CDR1 MNHEY, CDR2 SMNVEV (reference sequence). The CDR3 extends over 17 amino acids. V trimming: 6 bases; J trimming: 0 bases; junction bases outside the gene matches: 11. CDR3 region: CASRDRGGLPSYNEQFF. The CDR3 bases are TGTGCCAGCAGGGATAGAGGGGGCCTCCCCTCCTACAATGAGCAGTTCTTC.

The chain has TRBV7-8 and TRBJ2-3, with TRBD2 matching over 8 bases. Germline-derived CDR1 and CDR2 are SGHVS and FQNEAQ. The V segment lost 0 bases and the J segment 2 bases; nucleotides outside the gene matches: 7. The length of the CDR3 is 17 residues. This CDR3 reads CASSLATAGGHTDTQYF. The DNA of the CDR3 is TGTGCCAGCAGCTTAGCGACGGCGGGAGGACACACAGATACGCAGTATTTT.

V usage is TRBV27 and J usage is TRBJ1-2, with TRBD1 matching 7 bases. The germline V gene has CDR1 MNHEY and CDR2 SMNVEV (reference sequence). The CDR3 is made up of 14 amino acids. V lost 5 bases, J lost 5 bases, and 8 bases stayed unmatched. The CDR3 DNA is TGTGCCAGCAGTAAACGGGACAGAACTTATGGCTACACCTTC. Amino acid sequence: CASSKRDRTYGYTF.

The gene calls are TRBV7-3 and TRBJ2-5; D perhaps matches TRBD1 (6 bases). Trimming removed 1 base at V and 2 bases at J, with 11 bases between. The CDR3 loop spans 15 amino acids. Germline lookup yields CDR1 SGHTA and CDR2 FQGTGA. The CDR3 nucleotides are TGTGCCAGCAGCTTAAACAGGGCCCAGCAAGAGACCCAGTACTTC. As protein: CASSLNRAQQETQYF.

The sample holds a few counts of this clone. The chain couples TRBV6-2 or TRBV6-3 to TRBJ1-5; D is unclear. Germline CDR1 reads MNHEY; CDR2 reads SVGEGT. Trimming took off 2 bases at V and 2 bases at J, with 10 bases between the two ends. The CDR3 has 15 amino acids. CDR3 region: CASSYAGLGNQPQHF. The DNA for the CDR3 is TGTGCCAGCAGTTACGCGGGCTTGGGCAATCAGCCCCAGCATTTT.

The J gene is TRBJ1-5, the V gene TRBV7-8, with 8 bases lining up with TRBD1. V trimming: 5 bases; J trimming: 5 bases; junction bases outside the gene matches: 14. CDR1 is SGHVS and CDR2 is FQNEAQ in the germline V gene. The CDR3 runs to 17 residues. This CDR3 reads CASSPGQVPSIDQPQHF. The CDR3 nucleotides read TGTGCCAGCAGCCCGGGACAGGTTCCCTCCATCGATCAGCCCCAGCATTTT.

The CDR3 bases are TGCGCCAGCAGCCCAAGGACAGGGGAGACAGATACGCAGTATTTT. As protein: CASSPRTGETDTQYF. V is TRBV4-3 and J is TRBJ2-3; 9 bases align to TRBD1. The CDR3 loop spans 15 amino acids. V dropped 4 bases and J dropped 3; count of bases not matched to a gene: 5. Germline lookup yields CDR1 LGHNA and CDR2 YSLEER.

The rearrangement uses TRBV11-3 and TRBJ2-1, with TRBD2 matching 11 bases. Germline values: CDR1 SGHNT, CDR2 YENEEA. Trimming took 0 bases from V and 9 from J; bases not matched to a gene: 10. This CDR3 comprises 17 residues. The CDR3 nucleotides read TGTGCCAGCAGCTTAGACCCACATAGCGGGGGGGCCGGTGAGCAGTTCTTC. Residues: CASSLDPHSGGAGEQFF.

The CDR3 here is CASSQEPAGRGGDIQYF. The CDR3 region has the DNA TGTGCCAGCAGCCAAGAGCCAGCGGGGCGAGGGGGGGACATTCAGTACTTC. The J gene is TRBJ2-4, the V gene TRBV4-2, with a possible D match to TRBD2 (7 bases). Trimming removed 0 bases at V and 8 bases at J, with 20 bases between. This CDR3 contains 17 residues. Germline loops: CDR1 LGHNA, CDR2 YNFKEQ.

The rearrangement links TRBV10-3 to TRBJ2-2; 8 bases map to TRBD2. V lost 8 bases to trimming and J lost 7 bases; unmatched junction nucleotides: 12. Germline assignment: CDR1 ENHRY and CDR2 SYGVKD. The CDR3 is made up of 15 amino acids. The chain's CDR3 is CAIRGRAGDGGELFF. CDR3 DNA sequence: TGTGCCATCCGAGGGCGAGCGGGAGATGGCGGGGAGCTGTTTTTT.